This TCR beta chain came from a study of shared clonotypes between healthy human individuals. Profiling relied on immunoSEQ multiplex PCR, and the TCRdb table lists in-frame clones only, not all of them. Of millions of clones in the sample, 85% to 95% were seen once. In the CD4+ fraction, cells were divided into CD45RA+ naive and CD45RA-negative memory subsets. The TCR was taken from a man aged 18-30 years in good health. The specimen sequenced was naive CD4+ T cells sorted from blood. The subset: CD45RA+ positively selected.

CDR3 sequence: CSVQQGAHEQYF. DNA of the CDR3: TGCAGCGTACAACAGGGGGCCCACGAGCAGTACTTC. The V and J genes are TRBV29-1 and TRBJ2-7, with 9 bases lining up with TRBD1. The CDR3 extends over 12 amino acids. Looked up from germline, CDR1 is SQVTM and CDR2 is ANQGSEA. Unmatched junction bases numbered 5, after V lost 6 bases and J lost 5 bases.